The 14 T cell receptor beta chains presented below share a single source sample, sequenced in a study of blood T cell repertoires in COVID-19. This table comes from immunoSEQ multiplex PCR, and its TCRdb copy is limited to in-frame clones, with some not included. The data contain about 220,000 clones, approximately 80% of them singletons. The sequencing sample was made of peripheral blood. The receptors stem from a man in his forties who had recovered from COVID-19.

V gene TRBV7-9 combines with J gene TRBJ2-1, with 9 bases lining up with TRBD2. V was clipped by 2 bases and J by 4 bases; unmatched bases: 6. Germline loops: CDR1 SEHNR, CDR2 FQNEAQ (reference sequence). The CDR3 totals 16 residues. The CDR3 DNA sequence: TGTGCCAGCAGCTTATATACTAGCGGGTTTTACAATGAGCAGTTCTTC. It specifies CASSLYTSGFYNEQFF.

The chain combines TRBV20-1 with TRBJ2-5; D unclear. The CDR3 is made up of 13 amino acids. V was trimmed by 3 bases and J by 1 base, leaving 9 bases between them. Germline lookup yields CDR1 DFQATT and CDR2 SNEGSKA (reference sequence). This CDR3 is CSASSQAQETQYF. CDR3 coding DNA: TGCAGTGCTAGTTCTCAAGCCCAAGAGACCCAGTACTTC.

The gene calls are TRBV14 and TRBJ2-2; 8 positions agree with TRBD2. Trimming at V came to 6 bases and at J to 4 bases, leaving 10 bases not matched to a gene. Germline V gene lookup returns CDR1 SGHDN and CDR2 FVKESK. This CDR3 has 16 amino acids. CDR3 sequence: CASSPPGLASTGELFF. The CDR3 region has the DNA TGTGCCAGCAGTCCCCCTGGACTAGCATCCACCGGGGAGCTGTTTTTT.

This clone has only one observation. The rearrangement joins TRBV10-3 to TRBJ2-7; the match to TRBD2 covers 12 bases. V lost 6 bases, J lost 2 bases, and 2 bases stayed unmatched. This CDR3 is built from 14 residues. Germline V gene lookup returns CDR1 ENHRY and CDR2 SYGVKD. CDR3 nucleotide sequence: TGTGCCATCAGCCCTAGCGGGGGGGCCTACGAGCAGTACTTC. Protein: CAISPSGGAYEQYF.

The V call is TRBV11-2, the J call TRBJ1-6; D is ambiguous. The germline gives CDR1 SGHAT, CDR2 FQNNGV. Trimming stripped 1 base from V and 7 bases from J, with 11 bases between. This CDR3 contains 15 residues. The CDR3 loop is CASSLVAGSNSPLHF. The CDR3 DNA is TGTGCCAGCAGCTTAGTGGCGGGCTCGAATTCACCCCTCCACTTT.

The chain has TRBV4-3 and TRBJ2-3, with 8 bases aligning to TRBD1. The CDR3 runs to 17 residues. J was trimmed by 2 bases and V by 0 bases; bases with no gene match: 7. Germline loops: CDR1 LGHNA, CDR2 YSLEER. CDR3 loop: CASSQEVWDRNTDTQYF. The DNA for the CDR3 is TGCGCCAGCAGCCAAGAAGTATGGGACAGGAACACAGATACGCAGTATTTT.

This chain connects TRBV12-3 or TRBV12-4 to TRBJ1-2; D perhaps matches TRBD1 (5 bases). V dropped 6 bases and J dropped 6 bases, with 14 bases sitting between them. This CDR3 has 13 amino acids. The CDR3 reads CASSPRQGNGYTF. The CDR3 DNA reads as TGTGCCAGCAGCCCCAGGCAGGGTAATGGCTACACCTTC.

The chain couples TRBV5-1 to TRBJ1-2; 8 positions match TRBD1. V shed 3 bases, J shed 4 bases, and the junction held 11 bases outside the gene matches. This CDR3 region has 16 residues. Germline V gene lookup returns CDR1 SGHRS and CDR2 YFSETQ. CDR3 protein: CASSSNPGQAAYGYTF. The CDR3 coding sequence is TGCGCCAGCAGCTCCAACCCGGGACAGGCCGCCTATGGCTACACCTTC.

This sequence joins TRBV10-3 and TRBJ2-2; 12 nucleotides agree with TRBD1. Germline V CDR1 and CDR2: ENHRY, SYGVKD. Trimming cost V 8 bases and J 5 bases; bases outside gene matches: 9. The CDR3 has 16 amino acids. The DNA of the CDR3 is TGTGCCATCGCTGGGACAGGGGGCGCAGGGACCGGGGAGCTGTTTTTT. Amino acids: CAIAGTGGAGTGELFF.

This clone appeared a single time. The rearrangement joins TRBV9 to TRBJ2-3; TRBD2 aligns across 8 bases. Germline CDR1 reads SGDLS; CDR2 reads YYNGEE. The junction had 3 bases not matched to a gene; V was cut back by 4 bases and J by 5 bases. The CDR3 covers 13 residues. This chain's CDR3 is CASSFTSGDTQYF. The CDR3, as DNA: TGTGCCAGCAGCTTTACTAGCGGAGATACGCAGTATTTT.

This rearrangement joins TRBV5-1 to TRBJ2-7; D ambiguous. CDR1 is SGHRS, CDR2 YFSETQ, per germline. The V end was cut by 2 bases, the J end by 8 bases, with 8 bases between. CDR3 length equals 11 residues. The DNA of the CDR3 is TGCGCCAGCAGCTTCTTGGAGCAGCAGTACTTC. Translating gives CASSFLEQQYF. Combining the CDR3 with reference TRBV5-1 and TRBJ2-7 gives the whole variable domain KAGVTQTPRYLIKTRGQQVTLSCSPISGHRSVSWYQQTPGQGLQFLFEYFSETQRNKGNFPGRFSGRQFSNSRSEMNVSTLELGDSALYLCASSFLEQQYFGPGTRLTVT.

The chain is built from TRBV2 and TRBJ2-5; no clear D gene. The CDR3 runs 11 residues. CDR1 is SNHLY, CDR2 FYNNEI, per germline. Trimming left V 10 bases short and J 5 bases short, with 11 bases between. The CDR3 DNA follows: TGTGCCACCGCGCCAGCGGAGACCCAGTACTTC. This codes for CATAPAETQYF. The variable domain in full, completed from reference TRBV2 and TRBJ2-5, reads EPEVTQTPSHQVTQMGQEVILRCVPISNHLYFYWYRQILGQKVEFLVSFYNNEISEKSEIFDDQFSVERPDGSNFTLKIRSTKLEDSAMYFCATAPAETQYFGPGTRLLVL.

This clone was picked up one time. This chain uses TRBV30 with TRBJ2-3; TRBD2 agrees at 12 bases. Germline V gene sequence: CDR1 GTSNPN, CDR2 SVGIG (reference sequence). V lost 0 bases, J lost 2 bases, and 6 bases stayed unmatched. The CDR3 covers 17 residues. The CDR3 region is CAWSVALAGGYTDTQYF. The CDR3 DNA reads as TGTGCCTGGAGTGTAGCCCTAGCGGGGGGGTACACAGATACGCAGTATTTT.

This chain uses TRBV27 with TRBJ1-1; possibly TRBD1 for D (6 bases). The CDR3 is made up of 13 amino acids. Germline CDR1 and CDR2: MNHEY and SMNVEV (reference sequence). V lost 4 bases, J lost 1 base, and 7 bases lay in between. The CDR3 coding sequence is TGTGCCAGCAGTTCGGACAGGAACACTGAAGCTTTCTTT. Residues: CASSSDRNTEAFF.